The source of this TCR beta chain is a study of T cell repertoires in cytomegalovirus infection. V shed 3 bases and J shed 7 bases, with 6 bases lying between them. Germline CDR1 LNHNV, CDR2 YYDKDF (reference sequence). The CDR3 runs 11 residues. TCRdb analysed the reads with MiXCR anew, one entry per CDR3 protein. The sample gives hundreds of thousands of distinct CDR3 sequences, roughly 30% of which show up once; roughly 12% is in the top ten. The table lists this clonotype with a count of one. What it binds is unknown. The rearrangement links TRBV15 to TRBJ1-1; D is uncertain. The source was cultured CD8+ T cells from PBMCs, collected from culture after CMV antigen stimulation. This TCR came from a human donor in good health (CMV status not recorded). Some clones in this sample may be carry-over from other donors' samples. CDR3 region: CATSSPFEAFF. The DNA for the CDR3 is TGTGCCACCAGCAGTCCCTTTGAAGCTTTCTTT.